The clone carrying this T cell receptor (beta chain) was recorded a few times. Both 60 Vbeta primers and 13 Jbeta primers went into the PCR. Original handling: Later, an analysis found 65 million to 85 million unique TCR beta chains, and around 10 million of these were shared. The data were produced by immunoSEQ multiplex PCR, yet TCRdb's version contains in-frame clones alone and is incomplete. The V and J calls and clone size come from that table; D and trimming were worked out from the DNA. The sample yields approximately 160,000 clones, approximately 70% seen once. The data were taken from a study of cytomegalovirus exposure and HLA in healthy donors. The receptor was derived from a man aged 18 to 30 in good health and CMV-seropositive. Specimen: PBMCs.

In DNA, the CDR3 is TGCGCCAGCAGCTTGGAATTCGGAGCGGGGGCCGACACAGATACGCAGTATTTT. It translates to CASSLEFGAGADTDTQYF. This sequence joins TRBV5-1 and TRBJ2-3, with TRBD2 matching over 8 bases. Germline CDR1 SGHRS, CDR2 YFSETQ. The CDR3 sequence is 18 residues long. With 0 bases clipped from V and 2 bases from J, the junction kept 11 bases outside the gene matches.